This T cell receptor beta chain comes out of a study of long-term antiretroviral therapy in people with HIV. A remark on this clone: Its antigen remains unknown.

Researchers report immunoSEQ v3.0 was run at survey level. Only in-frame clones appear in the TCRdb table, and some are missing; sequencing was by immunoSEQ multiplex PCR. The profile shows approximately 20,000 clones, approximately 80% of them singletons. Each donor provided at least one pre-ART PBMC sample and at least two post-ART PBMC samples. The cryopreserved samples used held roughly 0.9-10 million PBMC prior to extraction of DNA. Study findings and constraints: Repertoire composition at all time points was dominated by clones that had expanded before ART. Once patients were on ART, diversity went higher but still fell short of transplant donor controls.

Germline-derived CDR1 and CDR2 are LNHDA and SQIVND (reference sequence). The J segment lost 7 bases and the V segment lost 5 bases, leaving 15 bases of the junction unmatched. The CDR3 runs 16 residues. This receptor was identified in a man younger than 35 with HIV. J is TRBJ2-7 and V is TRBV19; 9 bases are shared with TRBD2. This material consisted of unsorted PBMCs, taken 0.5 years after starting antiretroviral therapy. The chain's CDR3 is CASSRGLASGTREQYF. CDR3 coding DNA: TGTGCCAGTAGTCGCGGTTTGGCTAGCGGGACGCGGGAGCAGTACTTC.